Listed below are T cell receptor beta chains from one sample, sequenced in a study of blood T cell repertoires in COVID-19. Repertoires were generated with immunoSEQ multiplex PCR, while TCRdb's copy carries only in-frame clones and drops some. The sample includes some 140,000 clones, approximately 85% seen only once; the top ten take 4.3%. Material: peripheral blood. All receptors come from a human donor in a cohort sampled during active COVID-19. Both conserved end residues are part of each CDR3. D genes are given only for firm matches. The listing skips clone size in some rows; elsewhere it reads once, few, many or a size class.

>.|TRBJ2-3|TRBD2|TRBV11-3
CASSFPTRLAGTDTQYF
TGTGCCAGCAGCTTTCCAACCCGGCTAGCGGGGACAGATACGCAGTATTTT
>.|TRBJ2-2|.|TRBV6-6
CASSYTNSPGELFF
TGTGCCAGCAGTTACACCAACTCCCCCGGGGAGCTGTTTTTT
>.|TRBJ2-5|.|TRBV7-6
CASSLERAFSQETQYF
TGTGCCAGCAGCTTAGAGAGGGCCTTCTCACAAGAGACCCAGTACTTC
>.|TRBJ2-5|TRBD1|TRBV28
CASSRTGGEETQYF
TGTGCCAGCAGTCGGACAGGGGGCGAGGAGACCCAGTACTTC
>.|TRBJ1-3|.|TRBV6-5
CASKTGGTGGNTIYF
TGTGCCAGCAAGACGGGCGGCACGGGAGGAAACACCATATATTTT
>.|TRBJ1-3|.|TRBV30
CAWYKMGNTIYF
TGTGCCTGGTACAAAATGGGAAACACCATATATTTT
>.|TRBJ1-1|.|TRBV5-4
CASTAGGDYLNTEAFF
TGTGCCAGCACCGCTGGAGGGGATTACTTGAACACTGAAGCTTTCTTT
>.|TRBJ1-1|.|TRBV4-3
CASSQVSAGNTEAFF
TGCGCCAGCAGCCAAGTCAGCGCCGGGAACACTGAAGCTTTCTTT
>.|TRBJ2-3|TRBD2|TRBV7-2
CASSLALSGRAGDTQYF
TGTGCCAGCAGCTTAGCCCTTAGCGGGAGGGCGGGAGATACGCAGTATTTT
>once|TRBJ2-7|TRBD1|TRBV5-1
CASSLDGQGSYEQYF
TGCGCCAGCAGCTTGGATGGACAGGGGTCCTACGAGCAGTACTTC
>.|TRBJ2-1|.|TRBV11-3
CASSLEDRMYEQFF
TGTGCCAGCAGCTTAGAAGACAGGATGTATGAGCAGTTCTTC
>.|TRBJ1-3|TRBD1|TRBV6-1
CASSEEGARGTIYF
TGTGCCAGCAGTGAGGAGGGGGCCAGGGGTACCATATATTTT
>.|TRBJ1-5|.|TRBV30
CAWSVGQSNQPQHF
TGTGCCTGGAGTGTAGGACAGAGCAATCAGCCCCAGCATTTT
>.|TRBJ2-3|TRBD1|TRBV7-2
CASSSDRGRTDTQYF
TGTGCCAGCAGCTCCGACAGGGGGCGAACAGATACGCAGTATTTT
>.|TRBJ2-2|.|TRBV5-1
CASSPNTDTGELFF
TGCGCCAGCAGCCCAAATACAGACACCGGGGAGCTGTTTTTT
>.|TRBJ2-1|TRBD2|TRBV27
CASSLAALAGYNEQFF
TGTGCCAGCAGTTTAGCCGCACTAGCGGGATACAATGAGCAGTTCTTC
>many|TRBJ1-5|TRBD1|TRBV30
CAWGTGGWGPQHF
TGTGCCTGGGGGACAGGGGGCTGGGGGCCCCAGCATTTT
>.|TRBJ1-2|TRBD1|TRBV4-3
CASSPDREGRGYTF
TGCGCCAGCAGCCCCGACAGGGAAGGGCGAGGCTACACCTTC
>.|TRBJ1-2|TRBD1|TRBV30
CAWRPQGGDYGYTF
TGTGCCTGGAGGCCACAGGGGGGAGACTATGGCTACACCTTC
>.|TRBJ2-5|.|TRBV12-3/TRBV12-4
CASSFTGVKTQYF
TGTGCCAGCAGTTTTACGGGGGTAAAGACCCAGTACTTC
>.|TRBJ2-5|.|TRBV7-3
CASSPTGGPEETQYF
TGTGCCAGCAGCCCGACGGGGGGCCCGGAAGAGACCCAGTACTTC
>.|TRBJ2-2|.|TRBV27
CASSFLQVTTGELFF
TGTGCCAGCAGTTTTTTACAGGTTACCACCGGGGAGCTGTTTTTT
>.|TRBJ1-1|.|TRBV28
CASGRGHRDTEAFF
TGTGCCAGCGGCCGGGGACATAGGGACACTGAAGCTTTCTTT
>.|TRBJ2-2|TRBD2|TRBV6-2/TRBV6-3
CASSYSGLAGVTGELFF
TGTGCCAGCAGTTACTCGGGACTAGCGGGGGTCACCGGGGAGCTGTTTTTT
>.|TRBJ1-1|.|TRBV2
CASSDSEAFF
TGTGCCAGCAGTGACAGTGAAGCTTTCTTT
>once|TRBJ1-1|.|TRBV25-1
CASSEYGNTEAFF
TGTGCCAGCAGTGAATACGGGAACACTGAAGCTTTCTTT
>.|TRBJ1-1|.|TRBV7-8
CASLHPPGGNTEAFF
TGTGCCAGTCTTCACCCGCCCGGCGGGAACACTGAAGCTTTCTTT
>.|TRBJ2-1|.|TRBV12-5
CASGLVTGRVKGEQFF
TGTGCTAGTGGTTTGGTTACGGGAAGGGTGAAGGGTGAGCAGTTCTTC
>.|TRBJ2-1|TRBD1|TRBV6-2/TRBV6-3
CASSPFPWTGEVNEQFF
TGTGCCAGCAGTCCCTTCCCCTGGACAGGGGAGGTCAATGAGCAGTTCTTC
>.|TRBJ1-5|.|TRBV28
CASSPTDRHSTYQPQHF
TGTGCCAGCAGTCCAACCGACAGACACTCAACCTATCAGCCCCAGCATTTT
>.|TRBJ2-2|.|TRBV19
CASSIRLNTGELFF
TGTGCCAGTAGTATCAGACTTAACACCGGGGAGCTGTTTTTT
>.|TRBJ1-1|.|TRBV27
CASSLAGRPNTEAFF
TGTGCCAGCAGTTTAGCGGGTCGACCGAACACTGAAGCTTTCTTT
>.|TRBJ2-5|TRBD2|TRBV3-1/TRBV3-2
CASSQGLAGGQSETQYF
TGTGCCAGCAGCCAAGGTCTAGCGGGGGGCCAGTCGGAGACCCAGTACTTC
>.|TRBJ2-7|.|TRBV7-2
CASSQAASVTYEQYF
TGTGCCAGCAGCCAAGCGGCTAGCGTTACCTACGAGCAGTACTTC
>.|TRBJ2-2|.|TRBV11-3
CASSLVGVVGGELFF
TGTGCCAGCAGCTTAGTCGGGGTGGTAGGAGGGGAGCTGTTTTTT
>.|TRBJ2-3|.|TRBV27
CASSLSGTGRAGTQYF
TGTGCCAGCAGTTTAAGCGGCACAGGGCGAGCTGGTACGCAGTATTTT
>few|TRBJ1-2|TRBD1|TRBV19
CASSAQGSLWYGYTF
TGTGCCAGTAGTGCACAGGGGTCCCTGTGGTATGGCTACACCTTC
>.|TRBJ2-2|.|TRBV5-1
CASSLSGQRGTGELFF
TGCGCCAGCAGCTTGTCCGGCCAGCGCGGCACCGGGGAGCTGTTTTTT
>.|TRBJ2-7|.|TRBV6-5
CASKGSRSFSYEQYF
TGTGCCAGCAAAGGATCTAGGTCATTTTCCTACGAGCAGTACTTC
>.|TRBJ1-1|TRBD1|TRBV9
CASSVVDRGGTEAFF
TGTGCCAGCAGCGTAGTTGACAGGGGAGGCACTGAAGCTTTCTTT
>few|TRBJ2-1|TRBD2|TRBV7-2
CASSFRAGGPLNEQFF
TGTGCCAGCAGCTTTCGAGCGGGAGGCCCACTTAATGAGCAGTTCTTC
>.|TRBJ1-3|.|TRBV18
CASSPLKTMGAYGNTIYF
TGTGCCAGCTCACCCTTAAAGACCATGGGGGCTTACGGAAACACCATATATTTT
>.|TRBJ1-5|.|TRBV18
CASSRGSGGSSSNQPQHF
TGTGCCAGCTCACGAGGTTCTGGTGGATCCTCGAGCAATCAGCCCCAGCATTTT
>.|TRBJ2-1|.|TRBV25-1
CASSENRLENNEQFF
TGTGCCAGCAGTGAGAACCGACTGGAGAACAATGAGCAGTTCTTC
>.|TRBJ2-3|.|TRBV3-1/TRBV3-2
CASSQVGRRDTQYF
TGTGCCAGCAGCCAAGTGGGGCGCCGGGATACGCAGTATTTT
>.|TRBJ1-1|.|TRBV6-5
CASSYFQGFSEAFF
TGTGCCAGCAGTTACTTCCAGGGCTTTTCTGAAGCTTTCTTT
>.|TRBJ1-6|TRBD1|TRBV18
CASSERSGTGANSPLHF
TGTGCCAGCTCAGAGCGGTCCGGGACAGGGGCTAATTCACCCCTCCACTTT
>.|TRBJ1-2|.|TRBV27
CASSPNHRFSYGYTF
TGTGCCAGCAGTCCCAATCACAGGTTTAGCTATGGCTACACCTTC
>.|TRBJ2-2|.|TRBV3-1/TRBV3-2
CASSQVGGANTGELFF
TGTGCCAGCAGCCAAGTAGGGGGGGCGAACACCGGGGAGCTGTTTTTT
>.|TRBJ2-2|.|TRBV19
CASSLLPGNTGELFF
TGTGCCAGTAGCCTCCTGCCAGGGAACACCGGGGAGCTGTTTTTT
>.|TRBJ2-2|.|TRBV27
CASSFLAIENTGELFF
TGTGCCAGCAGTTTTCTAGCGATTGAGAACACCGGGGAGCTGTTTTTT
>once|TRBJ1-4|.|TRBV28
CASSAPGGEKLFF
TGTGCCAGCAGTGCCCCGGGGGGGGAAAAACTGTTTTTT
>.|TRBJ2-3|TRBD2|TRBV5-1
CASSRIGTSGGQGTDTQYF
TGCGCCAGCAGCCGCATCGGGACTAGCGGGGGGCAGGGCACAGATACGCAGTATTTT
>.|TRBJ1-1|.|TRBV6-5
CASSYTGRVGAFF
TGTGCCAGCAGTTATACAGGGAGGGTTGGAGCTTTCTTT
>.|TRBJ1-2|TRBD1|TRBV7-9
CASSTWTGGHGYTF
TGTGCCAGCAGCACCTGGACAGGGGGACATGGCTACACCTTC
>once|TRBJ2-2|TRBD1|TRBV7-2
CASSSGGTGNTGELFF
TGTGCCAGCAGCTCAGGGGGGACAGGGAACACCGGGGAGCTGTTTTTT
>.|TRBJ2-3|TRBD2|TRBV9
CASSVDLAGRTDTQYF
TGTGCCAGCAGCGTGGACCTAGCGGGGCGCACAGATACGCAGTATTTT
>.|TRBJ1-2|TRBD1|TRBV15
CATSRDRVNGYTF
TGTGCCACCAGTAGGGACAGGGTGAATGGCTACACCTTC
>.|TRBJ2-5|.|TRBV6-5
CASSYLGGLQGTQYF
TGTGCCAGCAGTTACCTTGGCGGTCTGCAAGGGACCCAGTACTTC